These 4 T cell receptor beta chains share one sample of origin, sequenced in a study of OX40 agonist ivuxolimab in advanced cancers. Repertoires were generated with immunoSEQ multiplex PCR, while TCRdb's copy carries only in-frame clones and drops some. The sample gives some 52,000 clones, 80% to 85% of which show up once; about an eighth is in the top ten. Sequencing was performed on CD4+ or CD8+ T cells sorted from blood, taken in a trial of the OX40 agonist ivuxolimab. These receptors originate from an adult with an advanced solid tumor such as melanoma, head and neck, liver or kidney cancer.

The chain's CDR3 is CASSRRYNEQFF. The CDR3 nucleotides read TGTGCCAGCAGCAGAAGATACAATGAGCAGTTCTTC. V usage is TRBV7-2 and J usage is TRBJ2-1, with D hard to call. The length of the CDR3 is 12 residues. Trimming removed 5 bases at V and 4 bases at J, with 6 bases between. Germline CDR1 and CDR2: SGHTA and FQGNSA.

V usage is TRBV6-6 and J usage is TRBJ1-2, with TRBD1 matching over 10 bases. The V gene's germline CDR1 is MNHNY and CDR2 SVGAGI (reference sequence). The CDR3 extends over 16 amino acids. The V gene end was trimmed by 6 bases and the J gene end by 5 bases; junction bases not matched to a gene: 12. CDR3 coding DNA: TGTGCCAGCAGACAGAAATCCGGGACAGGGGAATATGGCTACACCTTC. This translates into CASRQKSGTGEYGYTF.

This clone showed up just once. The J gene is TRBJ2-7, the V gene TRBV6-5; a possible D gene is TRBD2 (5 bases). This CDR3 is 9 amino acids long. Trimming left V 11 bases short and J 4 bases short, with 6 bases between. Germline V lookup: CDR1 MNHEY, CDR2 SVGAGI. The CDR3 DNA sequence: TGTGCCGAGGGATACGAGCAGTACTTC. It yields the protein CAEGYEQYF.

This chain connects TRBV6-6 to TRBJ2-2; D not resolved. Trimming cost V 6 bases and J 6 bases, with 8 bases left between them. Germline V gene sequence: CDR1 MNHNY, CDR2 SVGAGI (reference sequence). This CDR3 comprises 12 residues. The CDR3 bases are TGTGCCAGCAGCCTACAAGCCGGGGAGCTGTTTTTT. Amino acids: CASSLQAGELFF.